This T cell receptor (beta chain) came from a study of response to subunit inactivated influenza vaccine. Study-level points and caveats: After each seasonal influenza vaccination, few new T cells are recruited, the authors suggested.

TCRdb reprocessed the RT-PCR reads with MiXCR, giving one entry per CDR3 protein. Among roughly 780,000 distinct CDR3 sequences, around 20% were seen once, and the ten largest hold 11%. The V gene's germline CDR1 is WSHSY and CDR2 SAAADI. Between the trimmed V and J ends, which lost 7 bases and 6 bases, there was a span of 9 bases. This CDR3 spans 12 amino acids. About this clonotype itself: Its antigen is unknown.

This sequence was found in a man in his fifties or sixties who received an inactivated influenza vaccine. Material: PBMCs from blood, obtained 5 days after vaccination. The chain links TRBV10-2 to TRBJ2-2; D is uncertain. In DNA form, the CDR3 reads TGCGCCAGCACTGGAGCCCCCGGGGAGCTGTTTTTT. Amino acid sequence: CASTGAPGELFF.